These 23 T cell receptor beta chains share one sample of origin, sequenced in a study of control samples from healthy donors and cancer patients. Sequenced by immunoSEQ multiplex PCR; TCRdb stores in-frame clones only, minus some. This table has tens of thousands of clones, approximately 90% appearing once. The sequencing input was PBMCs. The origin of the receptors is a woman aged 35 to 49 with head and neck cancer.

This clone occurred once. The chain recombines TRBV29-1 with TRBJ1-1; D not resolved. V was pared by 0 bases and J by 1 base, with 9 bases between. The CDR3 covers 14 residues. Looked up from germline, CDR1 is SQVTM and CDR2 is ANQGSEA. The CDR3 region has the DNA TGCAGCGTTGAAGAACAACCGGGGAACACTGAAGCTTTCTTT. Encoded protein: CSVEEQPGNTEAFF.

This chain joins TRBV21-1 and TRBJ1-6; whether TRBD1, the table's D call, matches the DNA was not checked. TRBV21-1 is termed a pseudogene. The CDR3 runs to 16 residues. The CDR3 nucleotides are TGTGCCAGCAGCAAACGAGACAGGCACTTTAAGTCACCCCTCCACTTT. Encoded protein: CASSKRDRHFKSPLHF.

The chain carries TRBV18 and TRBJ1-1; 7 bases map to TRBD1. The V segment lost 0 bases and the J segment 0 bases; nucleotides outside the gene matches: 1. The length of the CDR3 is 15 residues. The germline CDR1 and CDR2 sequences are KGHSH and LQKENI. DNA of the CDR3: TGTGCCAGCTCACCACCTGACAGGGTGAACACTGAAGCTTTCTTT. It yields the protein CASSPPDRVNTEAFF.

The genes are TRBV5-6 and TRBJ1-1; the D is unclear. Germline V gene sequence: CDR1 SGHDT, CDR2 YYEEEE. The CDR3 runs to 15 residues. V lost 3 bases and J 5 bases, leaving 17 bases between the germline ends. The CDR3 coding sequence is TGTGCCAGCAGCTCCAATTGGGTCGGGTTAACTGAAGCTTTCTTT. This encodes CASSSNWVGLTEAFF. The full variable domain, rest sourced from reference TRBV5-6 and TRBJ1-1, is DAGVTQSPTHLIKTRGQQVTLRCSPKSGHDTVSWYQQALGQGPQFIFQYYEEEERQRGNFPDRFSGHQFPNYSSELNVNALLLGDSALYLCASSSNWVGLTEAFFGQGTRLTVV.

The rearrangement joins TRBV6-2 or TRBV6-3 to TRBJ1-6, with no clear D. The CDR3 is 12 amino acids. The germline V and J ends were trimmed by 2 bases and 7 bases, with 3 bases remaining between them. CDR1 is MNHEY, CDR2 SVGEGT, per germline. CDR3 coding DNA: TGTGCCAGCAGTTACCAGAATTCACCCCTCCACTTT. This translates into CASSYQNSPLHF.

The CDR3 DNA sequence: TGCGCCAGCAGCGGGATAGCGGGAGGTGCGGGGGAGCTGTTTTTT. It encodes CASSGIAGGAGELFF. The gene calls are TRBV5-1 and TRBJ2-2; 10 positions agree with TRBD2. The junction had 8 bases not matched to a gene; V was cut back by 4 bases and J by 8 bases. The CDR3 is made up of 15 amino acids. Germline loops: CDR1 SGHRS, CDR2 YFSETQ.

This rearrangement joins TRBV23-1 to TRBJ1-5; D is uncertain. TRBV23-1 is assigned to the ORF class and has an uncertain function. The V end was cut by 4 bases, the J end by 1 base, with 14 bases between. The CDR3 consists of 16 residues. The DNA for the CDR3 is TGCGCCAGCAGTCGTAGTTGGGCAAGAAGCAATCAGCCCCAGCATTTT. It specifies CASSRSWARSNQPQHF.

The rearrangement links TRBV15 to TRBJ1-1; D is unclear. This CDR3 is 12 amino acids long. V was trimmed by 0 bases and J by 12 bases, leaving 11 bases between them. Germline CDR1 and CDR2: LNHNV and YYDKDF (reference sequence). The CDR3 DNA is TGTGCCACCAGCAGAGATATCGGGCGGTCTTTCTTT. Translating gives CATSRDIGRSFF.

The chain uses TRBV28 and TRBJ1-5; D gene ambiguous. Germline V CDR1 and CDR2: MDHEN, SYDVKM. V lost 3 bases, J lost 0 bases, and 9 bases lay in between. The CDR3 covers 15 residues. The CDR3 reads CASSFTVISNQPQHF. The CDR3, as DNA: TGTGCCAGCAGTTTTACGGTGATTAGCAATCAGCCCCAGCATTTT.

The genes are TRBV18 and TRBJ2-6, with a possible D match to TRBD1 (5 bases). Germline CDR1 reads KGHSH; CDR2 reads LQKENI. The V end was cut by 1 base, the J end by 2 bases, with 9 bases between. The CDR3 covers 16 residues. CDR3 loop: CASSPQGLTGANVLTF. The DNA of the CDR3 is TGTGCCAGCTCACCACAGGGGTTAACTGGGGCCAACGTCCTGACTTTC.

The genes are TRBV6-6 and TRBJ2-3, with D maybe TRBD2 (5 bases). The CDR3 is made up of 14 amino acids. Per germline, CDR1 MNHNY and CDR2 SVGAGI (reference sequence). Trimming took 2 bases from V and 3 from J, leaving 9 bases between them. In DNA form, the CDR3 reads TGTGCCAGCAGTTACGGGAGTGGGACAGATACGCAGTATTTT. This sequence encodes CASSYGSGTDTQYF.

The V and J genes are TRBV25-1 and TRBJ2-5; the D gene is possibly TRBD1 (5 bases). Trimming took off 6 bases at V and 4 bases at J, with 18 bases between the two ends. The CDR3 spans 15 residues. In germline, CDR1 is MGHDK, CDR2 SYGVNS. DNA of the CDR3: TGTGCCAGCAGAGTGAAGGTTAGGGGCCGAGAGACCCAGTACTTC. Translated, it gives CASRVKVRGRETQYF.

V is TRBV20-1 and J is TRBJ2-5, with 10 bases that match TRBD1. Trimming took 3 bases from V and 6 from J; bases not matched to a gene: 13. The CDR3 loop spans 16 amino acids. The germline gives CDR1 DFQATT, CDR2 SNEGSKA (reference sequence). The CDR3 sequence is CSASPPGQGLSKTQYF. The CDR3 DNA reads TGCAGTGCTAGTCCCCCGGGACAGGGGTTAAGTAAGACCCAGTACTTC.

The chain has TRBV29-1 and TRBJ2-2; TRBD1 agrees at 8 bases. The CDR3 is 15 residues long. Germline V gene sequence: CDR1 SQVTM, CDR2 ANQGSEA. V shed 4 bases, J shed 7 bases, and the junction held 11 bases outside the gene matches. This chain's CDR3 is CSVGDRGRRGGELFF. The CDR3, as DNA: TGCAGCGTTGGCGACAGGGGAAGAAGGGGCGGGGAGCTGTTTTTT.

As to this clone: The identical CDR3 is also encoded by other nucleotide sequences in the sample. This chain uses TRBV6-4 with TRBJ1-5; no clear D. The CDR3 has 13 amino acids. With 3 bases removed from V and 0 bases from J, the gap between germline ends came to 3 bases. Looked up from germline, CDR1 is MRHNA and CDR2 is SNTAGT. In DNA form, the CDR3 reads TGTGCCAGCAGTGAAGGTAGCAATCAGCCCCAGCATTTT. Translated, it gives CASSEGSNQPQHF.

The DNA of the CDR3 is TGTGCCAGCAGCATCCTGACAGTTACTAGCACAGATACGCAGTATTTT. This encodes CASSILTVTSTDTQYF. The V call is TRBV11-2, the J call TRBJ2-3; the D gene is possibly TRBD1 (5 bases). Trimming cost V 5 bases and J 0 bases, with 15 bases left between them. This CDR3 comprises 16 residues. CDR1 is SGHAT and CDR2 is FQNNGV in the germline V gene.

The CDR3 region is CASSATGGTGSAFF. CDR3 nucleotide sequence: TGTGCCAGCAGTGCAACAGGGGGGACGGGGAGCGCTTTCTTT. The chain links TRBV25-1 to TRBJ1-1, with 8 bases fitting TRBD1. Germline V gives CDR1 MGHDK, CDR2 SYGVNS. The V segment lost 4 bases and the J segment 11 bases; nucleotides outside the gene matches: 12. The length of the CDR3 is 14 residues. Supplemented by reference TRBV25-1 and TRBJ1-1, the full variable domain reads EADIYQTPRYLVIGTGKKITLECSQTMGHDKMYWYQQDPGMELHLIHYSYGVNSTEKGDLSSESTVSRIRTEHFPLTLESARPSHTSQYLCASSATGGTGSAFFGQGTRLTVV.

This clone has just one count. The J gene is TRBJ2-7, the V gene TRBV7-9; 8 nucleotides agree with TRBD2. V was pared by 1 base and J by 2 bases, with 10 bases of the junction left unmatched. CDR3 length: 17 amino acids. CDR1 is SEHNR and CDR2 is FQNEAQ in the germline V gene (reference sequence). The CDR3 spells CASSLGGSGSLPYEQYF. The CDR3 coding sequence is TGTGCCAGCAGCTTAGGGGGGAGCGGGAGTTTGCCCTACGAGCAGTACTTC. The complete variable domain, with remaining parts taken from reference TRBV7-9 and TRBJ2-7, reads DTGVSQNPRHKITKRGQNVTFRCDPISEHNRLYWYRQTLGQGPEFLTYFQNEAQLEKSRLLSDRFSAERPKGSFSTLEIQRTEQGDSAMYLCASSLGGSGSLPYEQYFGPGTRLTVT.

This clone showed up just once. This rearrangement joins TRBV7-9 to TRBJ2-3, with D tentatively TRBD1 (6 bases). The CDR3 has 16 residues. V lost 5 bases to trimming and J lost 0 bases, with 15 bases between them. Germline values: CDR1 SEHNR, CDR2 FQNEAQ (reference sequence). CDR3 loop: CASSERDTISTDTQYF. The DNA for the CDR3 is TGTGCCAGCAGCGAACGGGACACTATTAGCACAGATACGCAGTATTTT. Filled out from reference TRBV7-9 and TRBJ2-3, the complete variable domain reads DTGVSQNPRHKITKRGQNVTFRCDPISEHNRLYWYRQTLGQGPEFLTYFQNEAQLEKSRLLSDRFSAERPKGSFSTLEIQRTEQGDSAMYLCASSERDTISTDTQYFGPGTRLTVL.

This chain links TRBV27 with TRBJ2-1, with 11 bases that match TRBD2. Germline CDR1 is MNHEY and CDR2 is SMNVEV (reference sequence). The V segment lost 3 bases and the J segment 7 bases; nucleotides outside the gene matches: 11. The CDR3 has 17 amino acids. The CDR3 coding sequence is TGTGCCAGCAGTTTGTCTATAGCGGGAGGGCTATGGAATGAGCAGTTCTTC. Protein product: CASSLSIAGGLWNEQFF.

V is TRBV10-1 and J is TRBJ2-3; D not resolved. This CDR3 is 14 amino acids long. The V and J ends lost 6 bases and 2 bases respectively, with 12 bases between them. The germline V gene encodes CDR1 WNHNN and CDR2 SYGVQD (reference sequence). The CDR3 loop reads CASRPEHFTDTQYF. DNA of the CDR3: TGCGCCAGCAGGCCCGAGCATTTCACAGATACGCAGTATTTT.

The sample holds one count of this clone. V gene TRBV28 combines with J gene TRBJ2-3; 14 bases fit TRBD2. The germline CDR1 and CDR2 sequences are MDHEN and SYDVKM. With 8 bases clipped from V and 5 bases from J, the junction kept 30 bases outside the gene matches. There are 23 residues in the CDR3. The CDR3 DNA follows: TGTGCCAGCCGCACTTCAAGACTAGCGGGAGGGCCGCGGGGGAGCCCGGGGGGAGATACGCAGTATTTT. This encodes CASRTSRLAGGPRGSPGGDTQYF. Looking up the rest from reference TRBV28 and TRBJ2-3 gives the full variable domain: DVKVTQSSRYLVKRTGEKVFLECVQDMDHENMFWYRQDPGLGLRLIYFSYDVKMKEKGDIPEGYSVSREKKERFSLILESASTNQTSMYLCASRTSRLAGGPRGSPGGDTQYFGPGTRLTVL.

V gene TRBV10-2 combines with J gene TRBJ1-4; no clear D gene. The CDR3 runs to 13 residues. Germline V gives CDR1 WSHSY, CDR2 SAAADI. Trimming took off 8 bases at V and 2 bases at J, with 9 bases between the two ends. The CDR3 region is CASVGRTNEKLFF. The DNA for the CDR3 is TGCGCCAGCGTTGGGAGGACTAATGAAAAACTGTTTTTT.